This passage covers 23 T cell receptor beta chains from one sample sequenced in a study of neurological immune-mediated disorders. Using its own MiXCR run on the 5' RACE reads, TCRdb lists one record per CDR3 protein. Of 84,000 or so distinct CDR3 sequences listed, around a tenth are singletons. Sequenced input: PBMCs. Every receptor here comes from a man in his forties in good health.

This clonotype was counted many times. CDR3 bases: TGTGCCAGCAGTGAAACGGCTAGTAATTCCTACAATGAGCAGTTCTTC. Translating it yields CASSETASNSYNEQFF. The genes are TRBV2 and TRBJ2-1, with D unclear. With 2 bases removed from V and 1 base from J, the gap between germline ends came to 12 bases. The CDR3 is made up of 16 amino acids. Germline V gene data show CDR1 as SNHLY and CDR2 as FYNNEI.

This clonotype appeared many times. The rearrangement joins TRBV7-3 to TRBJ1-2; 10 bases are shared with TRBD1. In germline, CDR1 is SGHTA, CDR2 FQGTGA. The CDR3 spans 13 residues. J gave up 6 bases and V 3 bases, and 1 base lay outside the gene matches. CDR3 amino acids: CASSLGTGDGYTF. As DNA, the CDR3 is TGTGCCAGCAGCTTGGGGACAGGGGATGGCTACACCTTC.

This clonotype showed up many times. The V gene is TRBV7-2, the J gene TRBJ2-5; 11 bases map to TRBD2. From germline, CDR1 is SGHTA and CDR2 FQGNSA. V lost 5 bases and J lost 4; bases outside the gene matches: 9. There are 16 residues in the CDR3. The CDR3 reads CASSPPGLAVGETQYF. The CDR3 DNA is TGTGCCAGCAGCCCACCGGGACTAGCGGTGGGAGAGACCCAGTACTTC.

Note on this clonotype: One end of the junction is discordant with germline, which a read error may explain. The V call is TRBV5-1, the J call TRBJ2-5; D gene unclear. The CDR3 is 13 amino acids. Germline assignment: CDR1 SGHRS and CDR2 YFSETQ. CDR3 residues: CASSFPPQDTQYF. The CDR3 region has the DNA TGCGCCAGCAGCTTTCCCCCCCAAGATACCCAGTACTTC.

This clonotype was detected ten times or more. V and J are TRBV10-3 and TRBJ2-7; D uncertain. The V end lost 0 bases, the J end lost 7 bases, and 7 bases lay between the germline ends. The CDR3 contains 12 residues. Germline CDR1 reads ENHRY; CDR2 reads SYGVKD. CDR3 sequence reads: CAISESGFEQYF. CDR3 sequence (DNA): TGTGCCATCAGTGAGTCAGGGTTTGAGCAGTACTTC.

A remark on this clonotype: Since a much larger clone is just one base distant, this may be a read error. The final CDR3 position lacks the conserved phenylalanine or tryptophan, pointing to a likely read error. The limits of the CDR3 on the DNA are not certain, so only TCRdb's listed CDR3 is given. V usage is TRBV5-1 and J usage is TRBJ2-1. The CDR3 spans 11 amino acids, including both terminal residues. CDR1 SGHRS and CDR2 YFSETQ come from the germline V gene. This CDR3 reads CASSYLGKEFY.

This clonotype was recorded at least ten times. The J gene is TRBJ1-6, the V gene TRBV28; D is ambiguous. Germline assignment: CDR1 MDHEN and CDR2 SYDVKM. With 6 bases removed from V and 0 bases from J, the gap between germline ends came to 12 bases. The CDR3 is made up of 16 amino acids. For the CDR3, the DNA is TGTGCCAGCAGGGTTAGCGGCAGCTCCTATAATTCACCCCTCCACTTT. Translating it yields CASRVSGSSYNSPLHF.

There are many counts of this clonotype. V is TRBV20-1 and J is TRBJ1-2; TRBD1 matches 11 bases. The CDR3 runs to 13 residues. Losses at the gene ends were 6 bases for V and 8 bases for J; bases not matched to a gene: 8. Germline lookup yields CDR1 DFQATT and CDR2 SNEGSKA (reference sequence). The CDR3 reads CSAGTGGFSGYTF. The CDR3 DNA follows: TGCAGTGCAGGGACAGGGGGTTTTAGCGGCTACACCTTC.

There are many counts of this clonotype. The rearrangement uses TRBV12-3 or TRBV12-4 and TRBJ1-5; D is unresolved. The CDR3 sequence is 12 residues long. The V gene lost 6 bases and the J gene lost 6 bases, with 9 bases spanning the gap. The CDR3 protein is CASSYSAQPQHF. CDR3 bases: TGTGCCAGCAGCTATTCCGCTCAGCCCCAGCATTTT.

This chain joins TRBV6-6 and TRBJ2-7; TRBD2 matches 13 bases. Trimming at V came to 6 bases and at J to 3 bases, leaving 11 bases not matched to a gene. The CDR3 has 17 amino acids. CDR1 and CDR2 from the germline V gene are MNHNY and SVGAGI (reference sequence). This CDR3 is CASSSATSGGTFYEQYF. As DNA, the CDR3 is TGTGCCAGCAGCTCCGCGACTAGCGGGGGGACTTTCTACGAGCAGTACTTC.

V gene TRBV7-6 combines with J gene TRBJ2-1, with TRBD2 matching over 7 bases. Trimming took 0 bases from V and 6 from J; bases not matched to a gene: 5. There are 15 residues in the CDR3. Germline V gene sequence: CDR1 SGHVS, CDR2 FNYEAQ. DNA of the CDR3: TGTGCCAGCAGCTTAGCACCTAGCGGAATCAATGAGCAGTTCTTC. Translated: CASSLAPSGINEQFF.

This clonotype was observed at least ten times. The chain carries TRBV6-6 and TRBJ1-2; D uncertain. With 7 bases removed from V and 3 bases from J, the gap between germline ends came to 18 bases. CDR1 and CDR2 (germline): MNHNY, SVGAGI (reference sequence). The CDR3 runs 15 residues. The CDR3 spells CASNQVPGPDYGYTF. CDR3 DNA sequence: TGTGCCAGCAATCAGGTCCCGGGCCCCGACTATGGCTACACCTTC.

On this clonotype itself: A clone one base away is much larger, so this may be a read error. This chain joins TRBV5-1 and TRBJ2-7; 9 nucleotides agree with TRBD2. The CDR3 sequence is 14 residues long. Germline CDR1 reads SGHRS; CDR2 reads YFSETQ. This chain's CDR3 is CASSKTSGSYKQYF. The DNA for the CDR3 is TGCGCCAGCAGCAAGACTAGCGGTTCCTACAAGCAGTACTTC.

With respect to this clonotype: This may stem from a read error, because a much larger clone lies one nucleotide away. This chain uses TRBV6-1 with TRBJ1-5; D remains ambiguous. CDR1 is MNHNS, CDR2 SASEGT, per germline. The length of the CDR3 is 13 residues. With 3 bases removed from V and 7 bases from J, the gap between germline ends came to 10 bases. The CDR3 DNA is TGTGCCAGCAGTGAGTGGGCTTACCAGCCCCAGCATTTT. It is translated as CASSEWAYQPQHF.

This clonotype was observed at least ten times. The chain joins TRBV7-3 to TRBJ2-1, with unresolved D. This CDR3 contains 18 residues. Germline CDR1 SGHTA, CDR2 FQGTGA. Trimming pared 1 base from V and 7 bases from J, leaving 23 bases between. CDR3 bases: TGTGCCAGCAGCTTAATCGGTCGTGACGGCCAAGATTTTAATGAGCAGTTCTTC. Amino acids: CASSLIGRDGQDFNEQFF.

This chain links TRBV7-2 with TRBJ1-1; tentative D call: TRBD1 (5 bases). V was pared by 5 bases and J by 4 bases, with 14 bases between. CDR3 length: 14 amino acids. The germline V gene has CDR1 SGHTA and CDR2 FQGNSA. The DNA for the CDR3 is TGTGCCAGCAGCGCCCGCTGGGGGGGCACTGAAGCTTTCTTT. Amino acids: CASSARWGGTEAFF. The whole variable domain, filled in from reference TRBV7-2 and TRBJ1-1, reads GAGVSQSPSNKVTEKGKDVELRCDPISGHTALYWYRQSLGQGLEFLIYFQGNSAPDKSGLPSDRFSAERTGGSVSTLTIQRTQQEDSAVYLCASSARWGGTEAFFGQGTRLTVV.

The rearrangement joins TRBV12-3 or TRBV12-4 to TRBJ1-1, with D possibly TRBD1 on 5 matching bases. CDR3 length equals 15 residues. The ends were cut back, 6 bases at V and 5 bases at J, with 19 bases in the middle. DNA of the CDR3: TGTGCCAGCAGCCTAAATCTGCTTTGGGGGACTGAAGCTTTCTTT. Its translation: CASSLNLLWGTEAFF.

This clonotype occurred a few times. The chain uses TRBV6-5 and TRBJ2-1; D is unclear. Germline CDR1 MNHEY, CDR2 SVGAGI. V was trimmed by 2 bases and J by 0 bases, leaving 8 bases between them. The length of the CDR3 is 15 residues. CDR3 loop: CASSYGFVSYNEQFF. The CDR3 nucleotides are TGTGCCAGCAGTTACGGCTTCGTCTCCTACAATGAGCAGTTCTTC.

DNA of the CDR3: TGTGCCAGCAGCTTAGATACCACAGCCCCGCAAGAGACCCAGTACTTC. Translated, it gives CASSLDTTAPQETQYF. This chain joins TRBV11-2 and TRBJ2-5; D is uncertain. There are 16 residues in the CDR3. Trimming removed 0 bases from V and 2 bases from J, with 13 bases in between. CDR1 is SGHAT, CDR2 FQNNGV, per germline. Full variable domain (remainder filled in from reference TRBV11-2 and TRBJ2-5): EAGVAQSPRYKIIEKRQSVAFWCNPISGHATLYWYQQILGQGPKLLIQFQNNGVVDDSQLPKDRFSAERLKGVDSTLKIQPAKLEDSAVYLCASSLDTTAPQETQYFGPGTRLLVL.

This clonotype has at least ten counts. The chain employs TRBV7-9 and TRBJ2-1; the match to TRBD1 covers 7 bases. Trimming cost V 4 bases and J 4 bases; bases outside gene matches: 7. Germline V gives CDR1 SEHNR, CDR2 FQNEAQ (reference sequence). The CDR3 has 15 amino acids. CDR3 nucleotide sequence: TGTGCCAGCAGCTCCCGGGACAGCATTTACAATGAGCAGTTCTTC. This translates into CASSSRDSIYNEQFF.

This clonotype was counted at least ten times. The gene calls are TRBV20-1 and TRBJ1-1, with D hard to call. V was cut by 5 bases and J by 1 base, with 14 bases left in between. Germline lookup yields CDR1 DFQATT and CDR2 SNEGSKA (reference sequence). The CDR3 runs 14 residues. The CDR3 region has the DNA TGCAGTGCTTATTATAGAGGGCCGAACACTGAAGCTTTCTTT. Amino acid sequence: CSAYYRGPNTEAFF.

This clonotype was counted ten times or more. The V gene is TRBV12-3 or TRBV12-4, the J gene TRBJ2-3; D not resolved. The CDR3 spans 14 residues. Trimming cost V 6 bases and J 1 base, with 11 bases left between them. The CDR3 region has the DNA TGTGCCAGCAGGTGGACGTTCCGCACAGATACGCAGTATTTT. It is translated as CASRWTFRTDTQYF.

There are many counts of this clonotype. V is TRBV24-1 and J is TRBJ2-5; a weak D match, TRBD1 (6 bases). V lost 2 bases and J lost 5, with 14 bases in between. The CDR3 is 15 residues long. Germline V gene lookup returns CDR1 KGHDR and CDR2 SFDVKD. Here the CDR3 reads CATSDSAQGRETQYF. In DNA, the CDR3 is TGTGCCACCAGTGATTCTGCACAGGGCCGGGAGACCCAGTACTTC.